This T cell receptor beta chain was captured in a study of blood T cell repertoires in COVID-19. Assay: immunoSEQ multiplex PCR; the TCRdb copy retains only in-frame clones and omits some. Here the sample spans around 300,000 clones, around 90% being singletons. Two negative PCRs, clearance, or symptom resolution characterized the recovered Cohort 3 donors. The J segment lost 8 bases and the V segment lost 7 bases, leaving 15 bases of the junction unmatched. This CDR3 has 16 amino acids. Germline CDR1 reads SNHLY; CDR2 reads FYNNEI. The material sequenced was PBMCs or T cells enriched from blood (not recorded which). The TCR sequence derives from a woman aged 50 to 65 who had recovered from COVID-19. The chain links TRBV2 to TRBJ2-1, with 9 bases that match TRBD1. The CDR3 sequence: CASTGIGQGYLYEQFF. The CDR3, as DNA: TGTGCCAGCACCGGGATCGGACAGGGGTACCTGTATGAGCAGTTCTTC.